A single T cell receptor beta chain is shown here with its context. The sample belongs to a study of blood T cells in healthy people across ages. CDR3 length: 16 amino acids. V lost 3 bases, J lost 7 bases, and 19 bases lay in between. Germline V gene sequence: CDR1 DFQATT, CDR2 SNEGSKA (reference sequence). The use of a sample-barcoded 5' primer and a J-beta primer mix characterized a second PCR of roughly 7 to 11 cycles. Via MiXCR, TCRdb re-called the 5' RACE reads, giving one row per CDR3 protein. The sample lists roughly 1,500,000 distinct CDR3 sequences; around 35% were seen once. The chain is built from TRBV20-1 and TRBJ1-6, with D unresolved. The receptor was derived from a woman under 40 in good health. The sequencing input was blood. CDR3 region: CSASDNSEQLNSPLHF. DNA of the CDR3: TGCAGTGCTAGCGATAACTCCGAACAGTTAAATTCACCCCTCCACTTT.